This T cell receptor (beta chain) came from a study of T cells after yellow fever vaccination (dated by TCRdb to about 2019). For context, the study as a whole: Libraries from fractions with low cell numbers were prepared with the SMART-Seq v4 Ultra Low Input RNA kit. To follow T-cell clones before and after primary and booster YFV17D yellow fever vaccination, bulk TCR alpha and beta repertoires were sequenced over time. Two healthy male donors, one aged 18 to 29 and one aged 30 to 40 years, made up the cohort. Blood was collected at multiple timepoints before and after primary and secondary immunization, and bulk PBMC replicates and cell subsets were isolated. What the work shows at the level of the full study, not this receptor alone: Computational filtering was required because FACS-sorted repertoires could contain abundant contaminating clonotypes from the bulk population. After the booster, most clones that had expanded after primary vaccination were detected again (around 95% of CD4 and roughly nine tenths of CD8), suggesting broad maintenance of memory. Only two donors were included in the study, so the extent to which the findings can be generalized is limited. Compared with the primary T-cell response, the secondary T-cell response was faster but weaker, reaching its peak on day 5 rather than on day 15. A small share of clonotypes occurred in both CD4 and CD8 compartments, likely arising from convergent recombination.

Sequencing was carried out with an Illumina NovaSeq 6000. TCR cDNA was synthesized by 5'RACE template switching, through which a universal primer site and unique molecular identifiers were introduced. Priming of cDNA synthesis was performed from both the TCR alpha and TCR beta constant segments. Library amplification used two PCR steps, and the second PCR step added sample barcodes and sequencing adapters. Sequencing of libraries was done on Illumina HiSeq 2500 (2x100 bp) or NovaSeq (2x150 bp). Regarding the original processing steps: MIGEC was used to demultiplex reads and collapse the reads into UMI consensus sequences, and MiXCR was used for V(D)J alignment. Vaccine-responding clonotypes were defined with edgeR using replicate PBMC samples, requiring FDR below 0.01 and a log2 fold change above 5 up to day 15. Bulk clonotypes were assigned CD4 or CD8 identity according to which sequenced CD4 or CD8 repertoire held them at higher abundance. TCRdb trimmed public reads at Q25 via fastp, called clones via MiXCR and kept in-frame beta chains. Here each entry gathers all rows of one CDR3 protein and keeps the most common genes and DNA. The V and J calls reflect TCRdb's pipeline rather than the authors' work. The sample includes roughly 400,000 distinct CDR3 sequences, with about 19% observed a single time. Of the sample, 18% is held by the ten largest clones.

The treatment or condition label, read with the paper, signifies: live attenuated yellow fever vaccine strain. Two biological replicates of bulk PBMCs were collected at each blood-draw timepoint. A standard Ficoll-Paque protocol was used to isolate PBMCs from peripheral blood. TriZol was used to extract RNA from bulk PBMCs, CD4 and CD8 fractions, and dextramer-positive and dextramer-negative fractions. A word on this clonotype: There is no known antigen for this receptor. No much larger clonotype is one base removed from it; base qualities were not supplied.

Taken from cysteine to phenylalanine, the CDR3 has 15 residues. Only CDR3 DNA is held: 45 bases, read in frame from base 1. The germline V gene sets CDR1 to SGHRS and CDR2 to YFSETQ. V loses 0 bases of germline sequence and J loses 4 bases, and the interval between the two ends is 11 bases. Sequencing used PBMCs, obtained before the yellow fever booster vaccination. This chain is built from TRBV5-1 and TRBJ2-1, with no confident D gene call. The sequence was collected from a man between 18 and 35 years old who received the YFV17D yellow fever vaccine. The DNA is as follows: TGCGCCAGCAGCTTGGCGGCTGAAAATTACAATGAGCAGTTCTTC. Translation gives CASSLAAENYNEQFF.